Below, 29 T cell receptor beta chains from the same sample are listed, as sequenced in a study of cytomegalovirus exposure and HLA in healthy donors. It was with 60 Vbeta and 13 Jbeta primers that the PCR ran. Produced via immunoSEQ multiplex PCR; TCRdb's table is partial and in-frame only. The sample consists of 200,000 to 250,000 clones, approximately 80% of them appearing once. Sequencing used PBMCs. These receptors were taken from a man in his forties in good health and CMV-seronegative.

This clone was counted a few times. The chain couples TRBV7-2 to TRBJ2-2; D uncertain. Germline CDR1 reads SGHTA; CDR2 reads FQGNSA. The V end was cut by 1 base, the J end by 6 bases, with 12 bases between. The CDR3 runs to 15 residues. As DNA, the CDR3 is TGTGCCAGCAGCTTAGTCGGGTCCCGAGCCGGGGAGCTGTTTTTT. It yields the protein CASSLVGSRAGELFF.

The chain recombines TRBV19 with TRBJ2-5; the D is unclear. CDR1 and CDR2 (germline): LNHDA, SQIVND (reference sequence). The CDR3 is 13 residues long. V was shortened by 7 bases and J by 3 bases, with 12 bases between the two germline ends. CDR3 residues: CASNWYGEETQYF. The CDR3 nucleotides are TGTGCCAGTAATTGGTACGGAGAAGAGACCCAGTACTTC. The whole variable domain, remainder taken from reference TRBV19 and TRBJ2-5, is DGGITQSPKYLFRKEGQNVTLSCEQNLNHDAMYWYRQDPGQGLRLIYYSQIVNDFQKGDIAEGYSVSREKKESFPLTVTSAQKNPTAFYLCASNWYGEETQYFGPGTRLLVL.

Of note for this clone: Other DNA sequences of this sample code for an identical CDR3. The gene calls are TRBV7-9 and TRBJ1-1; 10 nucleotides align to TRBD1. CDR1 and CDR2 (germline): SEHNR, FQNEAQ (reference sequence). This CDR3 comprises 13 residues. V lost 3 bases and J lost 5; bases outside the gene matches: 0. This CDR3 is CASSLGQGTEAFF. As DNA, the CDR3 is TGTGCCAGCAGCTTGGGACAGGGGACTGAAGCTTTCTTT.

The V and J genes are TRBV5-5 and TRBJ1-1; 9 bases agree with TRBD1. From germline, CDR1 is SGHKS and CDR2 YYEKEE (reference sequence). The CDR3 sequence is 16 residues long. Trimming removed 0 bases from V and 3 bases from J; junction bases left unmatched: 6. Written as DNA, the CDR3 is TGTGCCAGCAGCTTGGGGAGTGGGACAGGGTACACTGAAGCTTTCTTT. Its translation: CASSLGSGTGYTEAFF.

V is TRBV4-1 and J is TRBJ2-1, with 9 bases lining up with TRBD1. J was trimmed by 6 bases and V by 1 base; bases with no gene match: 1. The length of the CDR3 is 14 residues. Germline assignment: CDR1 MGHRA and CDR2 YSYEKL. The CDR3 DNA is TGCGCCAGCAGCCAAGGACAGGGGGTCAATGAGCAGTTCTTC. It is translated as CASSQGQGVNEQFF.

This clone was seen a handful of times. V is TRBV6-6 and J is TRBJ2-7; 7 nucleotides match TRBD1. Germline V gives CDR1 MNHNY, CDR2 SVGAGI (reference sequence). The CDR3 contains 14 residues. V lost 2 bases to trimming and J lost 3 bases; unmatched junction nucleotides: 4. For the CDR3, the DNA is TGTGCCAGCAGTTACACCCAGGGGGACTACGAGCAGTACTTC. This codes for CASSYTQGDYEQYF.

The rearrangement joins TRBV21-1 to TRBJ1-5. TRBV21-1 is classified as a pseudogene. CDR3 length equals 15 residues. The DNA of the CDR3 is TGTGCCAGCAGCAACCGGGGATCGGGCAATCAGCCCCAGCATTTT. Translated, it gives CASSNRGSGNQPQHF.

The chain joins TRBV29-1 to TRBJ2-7; TRBD2 is a possible D gene (6 bases). This CDR3 region has 13 residues. Germline CDR1 reads SQVTM; CDR2 reads ANQGSEA. Between the trimmed V and J ends, which lost 3 bases and 3 bases, there was a span of 12 bases. CDR3 protein: CSVDAGSHYEQYF. CDR3 nucleotide sequence: TGCAGCGTTGACGCGGGATCCCACTACGAGCAGTACTTC.

This clone was seen just once. The V gene is TRBV5-4, the J gene TRBJ1-4, with TRBD1 identical over 8 bases. Per the germline V gene, CDR1 is SGHNT and CDR2 is YYREEE (reference sequence). V gave up 1 base and J gave up 6 bases; unmatched junction bases: 2. The CDR3 sequence is 14 residues long. CDR3 bases: TGTGCCAGCAGCTTGAACAGGGGGGATGAAAAACTGTTTTTT. Encoded protein: CASSLNRGDEKLFF.

The gene calls are TRBV2 and TRBJ2-3; 14 nucleotides match TRBD2. In germline, CDR1 is SNHLY, CDR2 FYNNEI. V shed 7 bases, J shed 3 bases, and the junction held 12 bases outside the gene matches. This CDR3 comprises 18 residues. The CDR3 nucleotides read TGTGCCAGCACCGCCGGGACTAGCGGGAGAGGTAGTACAGATACGCAGTATTTT. This encodes CASTAGTSGRGSTDTQYF.

CDR3 DNA: TGTGCCAGCAGCTTAGTCGTAGGACTAGCGGAGACCCAGTACTTC. It is translated as CASSLVVGLAETQYF. This sequence joins TRBV7-8 and TRBJ2-5, with TRBD2 matching 9 bases. This CDR3 contains 15 residues. J was trimmed by 5 bases and V by 1 base; bases with no gene match: 5. Germline V gene lookup returns CDR1 SGHVS and CDR2 FQNEAQ.

The chain carries TRBV5-4 and TRBJ2-5; the D gene is possibly TRBD1 (6 bases). The J call could be wrong; TRBJ2-7 is a better fit for the DNA end. The germline CDR1 and CDR2 sequences are SGHNT and YYREEE (reference sequence). The CDR3 contains 13 residues. For the CDR3, the DNA is TGTGCCAGCAGCTTGGGGGACATCTACGAGCAGTACTTC. Amino acid sequence: CASSLGDIYEQYF.

V is TRBV5-6 and J is TRBJ2-3; 14 bases agree with TRBD2. The CDR3 is 16 amino acids. J was trimmed by 5 bases and V by 4 bases; bases with no gene match: 6. CDR1 SGHDT and CDR2 YYEEEE come from the germline V gene. The CDR3: CASSMTSGGAVDTQYF. The CDR3, as DNA: TGTGCCAGCAGCATGACTAGCGGGGGGGCCGTAGATACGCAGTATTTT.

The chain combines TRBV28 with TRBJ2-7; 8 bases agree with TRBD1. The germline CDR1 and CDR2 sequences are MDHEN and SYDVKM. Losses at the gene ends were 1 base for V and 5 bases for J; bases not matched to a gene: 10. The CDR3 is 16 residues long. For the CDR3, the DNA is TGTGCCAGCAGTTTATTAACTGGCAGGGGGCTAGACGAGCAGTACTTC. It specifies CASSLLTGRGLDEQYF.

The V gene is TRBV30, the J gene TRBJ1-1; possibly TRBD1 for D (5 bases). Germline V gives CDR1 GTSNPN, CDR2 SVGIG (reference sequence). The CDR3 totals 16 residues. The V end was cut by 0 bases, the J end by 4 bases, with 18 bases between. The CDR3 DNA follows: TGTGCCTGGAGTGTATATCGCCAGGGAGGGACCACTGAAGCTTTCTTT. Its protein is CAWSVYRQGGTTEAFF. Filled out from reference TRBV30 and TRBJ1-1, the complete variable domain reads SQTIHQWPATLVQPVGSPLSLECTVEGTSNPNLYWYRQAAGRGLQLLFYSVGIGQISSEVPQNLSASRPQDRQFILSSKKLLLSDSGFYLCAWSVYRQGGTTEAFFGQGTRLTVV.

This chain connects TRBV5-6 to TRBJ2-7, with TRBD1 matching 9 bases. V shed 0 bases and J 4 bases; nucleotides not matched to a gene: 5. Germline lookup yields CDR1 SGHDT and CDR2 YYEEEE. The CDR3 extends over 15 amino acids. As DNA, the CDR3 is TGTGCCAGCAGCTTGGGGTGGACAGGGGAATACGAGCAGTACTTC. Translation: CASSLGWTGEYEQYF.

The chain combines TRBV9 with TRBJ2-1, with D hard to call. Between the trimmed V and J ends, which lost 3 bases and 3 bases, there was a span of 13 bases. The CDR3 totals 15 residues. Germline-derived CDR1 and CDR2 are SGDLS and YYNGEE. The CDR3 DNA is TGTGCCAGCAGCGGTCCTAGAACCCGCTACAATGAGCAGTTCTTC. It is translated as CASSGPRTRYNEQFF.

The rearrangement uses TRBV6-6 and TRBJ2-5, with no clear D. This CDR3 is 16 amino acids long. Trimming took 0 bases from V and 9 from J, leaving 20 bases between them. Looked up from germline, CDR1 is MNHNY and CDR2 is SVGAGI (reference sequence). The CDR3 nucleotides are TGTGCCAGCAGTTACTCTTATCCTGAGTCTATGGTAGCCCAGTACTTC. Translation gives CASSYSYPESMVAQYF.

This clone was observed once. In DNA, the CDR3 is TGTGCCAGCAGCCCCACGGGACAGGGGACCAATGGCTACACCTTC. The encoded protein is CASSPTGQGTNGYTF. The chain employs TRBV6-1 and TRBJ1-2; 10 bases agree with TRBD1. V trimming: 6 bases; J trimming: 6 bases; junction bases outside the gene matches: 10. This CDR3 spans 15 amino acids. Germline CDR1 and CDR2: MNHNS and SASEGT.

This clone has only one observation. The chain couples TRBV6-1 to TRBJ1-4, with 11 positions matching TRBD1. The germline V gene encodes CDR1 MNHNS and CDR2 SASEGT. V lost 2 bases, J lost 7 bases, and 6 bases stayed unmatched. The CDR3 is 16 residues long. The CDR3 DNA sequence: TGTGCCAGCAGTGAAAGATGGGACAGGGGGGGTGAAAAACTGTTTTTT. Amino acid sequence: CASSERWDRGGEKLFF.

The chain recombines TRBV28 with TRBJ2-3; D is uncertain. Germline CDR1 MDHEN, CDR2 SYDVKM. V gave up 4 bases and J gave up 1 base, with 6 bases separating them. The CDR3 spans 13 residues. The chain's CDR3 is CASSSPRTDTQYF. Written as DNA, the CDR3 is TGTGCCAGCAGTTCCCCTCGCACAGATACGCAGTATTTT. The whole variable domain, filled in from reference TRBV28 and TRBJ2-3, reads DVKVTQSSRYLVKRTGEKVFLECVQDMDHENMFWYRQDPGLGLRLIYFSYDVKMKEKGDIPEGYSVSREKKERFSLILESASTNQTSMYLCASSSPRTDTQYFGPGTRLTVL.

The chain has TRBV5-1 and TRBJ2-7; possible D gene TRBD2, 6 bases. Germline V lookup: CDR1 SGHRS, CDR2 YFSETQ. The CDR3 is made up of 13 amino acids. Trimming cost V 3 bases and J 1 base, with 8 bases left between them. The CDR3 sequence: CASSSGESYEQYF. The CDR3, as DNA: TGCGCCAGCAGCTCGGGAGAATCCTACGAGCAGTACTTC. Based on the CDR3 plus reference TRBV5-1 and TRBJ2-7, the full variable domain is KAGVTQTPRYLIKTRGQQVTLSCSPISGHRSVSWYQQTPGQGLQFLFEYFSETQRNKGNFPGRFSGRQFSNSRSEMNVSTLELGDSALYLCASSSGESYEQYFGPGTRLTVT.

The V call is TRBV4-2, the J call TRBJ2-3; 7 nucleotides line up with TRBD1. Trimming cost V 3 bases and J 2 bases; bases outside gene matches: 8. The V gene's germline CDR1 is LGHNA and CDR2 YNFKEQ. The CDR3 contains 16 residues. The CDR3 loop reads CASSQAGTVFTDTQYF. The CDR3 bases are TGTGCCAGCAGCCAGGCCGGGACAGTTTTCACAGATACGCAGTATTTT.

This sequence joins TRBV15 and TRBJ2-2, with D tentatively TRBD2 (5 bases). With 1 base removed from V and 4 bases from J, the gap between germline ends came to 13 bases. The germline V gene has CDR1 LNHNV and CDR2 YYDKDF (reference sequence). This CDR3 comprises 16 residues. Written as DNA, the CDR3 is TGTGCCACCAGCAGAGCCCGCCTAGCTGGCACCGGGGAGCTGTTTTTT. Translated: CATSRARLAGTGELFF. Drawing the rest from reference TRBV15 and TRBJ2-2, the complete variable domain is DAMVIQNPRYQVTQFGKPVTLSCSQTLNHNVMYWYQQKSSQAPKLLFHYYDKDFNNEADTPDNFQSRRPNTSFCFLDIRSPGLGDTAMYLCATSRARLAGTGELFFGEGSRLTVL.

The chain recombines TRBV7-9 with TRBJ2-5; 11 nucleotides align to TRBD1. V shed 4 bases and J 4 bases; nucleotides not matched to a gene: 5. CDR1 SEHNR and CDR2 FQNEAQ come from the germline V gene (reference sequence). The CDR3 loop spans 15 amino acids. The CDR3 here is CASSSRTGGSETQYF. The CDR3 coding sequence is TGTGCCAGCAGCTCGAGGACAGGGGGCTCAGAGACCCAGTACTTC.

This clone was recorded a few times. The chain links TRBV6-1 to TRBJ1-1; D is unclear. The CDR3 is 14 residues long. The V gene lost 3 bases and the J gene lost 2 bases, with 10 bases spanning the gap. The V gene's germline CDR1 is MNHNS and CDR2 SASEGT. The CDR3 DNA reads as TGTGCCAGCAGTGACAACGGGGTTAACACTGAAGCTTTCTTT. Translating gives CASSDNGVNTEAFF.

The V and J genes are TRBV27 and TRBJ1-1, with 9 bases identical to TRBD1. CDR3 length: 17 amino acids. Trimming at V came to 5 bases and at J to 7 bases, leaving 17 bases not matched to a gene. Looked up from germline, CDR1 is MNHEY and CDR2 is SMNVEV (reference sequence). In nucleotides, the CDR3 is TGTGCCAGCAGTGAAATTACCGGGACAGGGCACTATAATGAAGCTTTCTTT. Protein product: CASSEITGTGHYNEAFF.

The rearrangement joins TRBV6-1 to TRBJ1-2; TRBD1 agrees at 9 bases. The CDR3 has 13 amino acids. Trimming at V came to 2 bases and at J to 8 bases, leaving 3 bases not matched to a gene. The germline CDR1 and CDR2 sequences are MNHNS and SASEGT. The CDR3 region has the DNA TGTGCCAGCAGTGAAAGGGACAGGGAAGGCTACACCTTC. This gives the protein CASSERDREGYTF.

The rearrangement joins TRBV27 to TRBJ1-2; weak D call: TRBD1 (6 bases). There are 15 residues in the CDR3. The V gene's germline CDR1 is MNHEY and CDR2 SMNVEV (reference sequence). The V gene lost 5 bases and the J gene lost 4 bases, with 17 bases spanning the gap. The CDR3 DNA reads as TGTGCCAGCAGTGTCCGCGTTGGGACAAGCTATGGCTACACCTTC. Its translation is CASSVRVGTSYGYTF.